These 31 T cell receptor beta chains share one sample of origin, sequenced in a study of blood T cell repertoires in COVID-19. Sequenced by immunoSEQ multiplex PCR; TCRdb stores in-frame clones only, minus some. This sample carries under 200,000 clones, about 88% of them seen once, and the ten largest clones take 8.3%. The sample was peripheral blood. Source of these receptors: a woman in her fifties or sixties with COVID-19, enrolled during active disease.

The chain joins TRBV3-1 (or the pseudogene TRBV3-2) to TRBJ2-1; tentative D call: TRBD2 (6 bases). CDR1 is LGHDT, CDR2 YNNKEL, per germline (reference sequence). Trimming shortened V by 4 bases and J by 5 bases, and 18 bases separated the two germline ends. There are 16 residues in the CDR3. The CDR3 bases are TGTGCCAGCAGCCGCCGATTGAGGGCTAGCGACAATGAGCAGTTCTTC. It encodes CASSRRLRASDNEQFF.

V is TRBV21-1 and J is TRBJ2-7; the listed D gene, TRBD1, was not tested against the DNA. TRBV21-1 is recorded as a pseudogene. The CDR3 consists of 14 residues. The CDR3 DNA is TGTGCCAGCAGCAAAGCGCAGGTAACCTACGAGCAGTACTTC. Encoded protein: CASSKAQVTYEQYF.

The genes are TRBV5-6 and TRBJ1-6; D might be TRBD1 (5 bases). This CDR3 is built from 16 residues. V lost 1 base, J lost 11 bases, and 19 bases lay in between. Germline CDR1 reads SGHDT; CDR2 reads YYEEEE. The CDR3, as DNA: TGTGCCAGCAGCTTGTGGGCAGGCAGGGTAGGCGCACCCCTCCACTTT. Encoded protein: CASSLWAGRVGAPLHF.

The rearrangement joins TRBV5-4 to TRBJ1-4, with a possible D match to TRBD1 (5 bases). The germline V and J ends were trimmed by 0 bases and 6 bases, with 9 bases remaining between them. Germline V lookup: CDR1 SGHNT, CDR2 YYREEE (reference sequence). The CDR3 runs to 14 residues. The CDR3 nucleotides are TGTGCCAGCAGCTTGGCAGGGAGGGATGAAAAACTGTTTTTT. This gives the protein CASSLAGRDEKLFF.

The V gene is TRBV19, the J gene TRBJ1-1; D is perhaps TRBD1 (5 bases). The CDR3 sequence is 13 residues long. Trimming left V 9 bases short and J 10 bases short, with 21 bases between. The germline V gene encodes CDR1 LNHDA and CDR2 SQIVND (reference sequence). CDR3 nucleotide sequence: TGTGCCAGCCCCCCCCCAGGACACTACTCAGCTTTCTTT. This translates into CASPPPGHYSAFF.

The chain combines TRBV7-2 with TRBJ2-7; 10 bases fit TRBD2. This CDR3 is built from 15 residues. J lost 2 bases, V lost 5 bases, and 6 bases had no gene match. Germline loops: CDR1 SGHTA, CDR2 FQGNSA. The CDR3 is CASSQGTSAAYEQYV. CDR3 nucleotide sequence: TGTGCCAGCAGCCAAGGGACTAGCGCCGCCTACGAGCAGTACGTC.

The V call is TRBV5-1, the J call TRBJ1-2; 7 bases line up with TRBD1. The CDR3 contains 14 residues. Germline assignment: CDR1 SGHRS and CDR2 YFSETQ. V lost 4 bases to trimming and J lost 5 bases; unmatched junction nucleotides: 8. The CDR3 coding sequence is TGCGCCAGCAGCCCCGGACAGGCCCCTTATGGCTACACCTTC. This gives the protein CASSPGQAPYGYTF.

The rearrangement joins TRBV4-1 to TRBJ1-2; D is unclear. V dropped 0 bases and J dropped 2 bases, with 13 bases sitting between them. From germline, CDR1 is MGHRA and CDR2 YSYEKL. The CDR3 contains 16 residues. CDR3: CASSQEGLEANYGYTF. The CDR3 bases are TGCGCCAGCAGCCAAGAAGGTCTCGAGGCAAACTATGGCTACACCTTC.

The chain uses TRBV3-1 (or the pseudogene TRBV3-2) and TRBJ2-5; D is undetermined. This CDR3 is built from 15 residues. CDR1 is LGHDT and CDR2 is YNNKEL in the germline V gene (reference sequence). Trimming removed 3 bases at V and 4 bases at J, with 15 bases between. CDR3 amino acids: CASSQALRVGETQYF. The CDR3, as DNA: TGTGCCAGCAGCCAGGCACTTCGGGTTGGAGAGACCCAGTACTTC.

The chain has TRBV10-2 and TRBJ1-3, with D possibly TRBD1 on 6 matching bases. V lost 3 bases and J 0 bases, leaving 15 bases between the germline ends. Germline values: CDR1 WSHSY, CDR2 SAAADI. The CDR3 has 17 residues. The CDR3 nucleotides read TGCGCCAGCAGTGACCATCCAGGGGCCAACTCTGGAAACACCATATATTTT. Its protein product is CASSDHPGANSGNTIYF.

This clone occurred a few times. The rearrangement links TRBV5-8 to TRBJ1-2; perhaps TRBD1 as D (6 bases). The CDR3 loop spans 16 amino acids. Trimming shortened V by 2 bases and J by 4 bases, and 18 bases separated the two germline ends. Per the germline V gene, CDR1 is SGHTS and CDR2 is YDEGEE. The CDR3 protein is CASSLQRRQGIYGYTF. CDR3 DNA: TGTGCCAGCAGCTTACAAAGACGGCAGGGGATCTATGGCTACACCTTC. Together with reference TRBV5-8 and TRBJ1-2, the CDR3 gives the full variable domain: EAGVTQSPTHLIKTRGQQATLRCSPISGHTSVYWYQQALGLGLQFLLWYDEGEERNRGNFPPRFSGRQFPNYSSELNVNALELEDSALYLCASSLQRRQGIYGYTFGSGTRLTVV.

The rearrangement links TRBV5-1 to TRBJ1-4; 7 bases line up with TRBD1. From germline, CDR1 is SGHRS and CDR2 YFSETQ. The V segment lost 4 bases and the J segment 0 bases; nucleotides outside the gene matches: 3. This CDR3 has 15 residues. The CDR3 loop is CASSRGQATNEKLFF. Written as DNA, the CDR3 is TGCGCCAGCAGCCGTGGACAGGCAACTAATGAAAAACTGTTTTTT. Variable domain in full (rest from reference TRBV5-1 and TRBJ1-4): KAGVTQTPRYLIKTRGQQVTLSCSPISGHRSVSWYQQTPGQGLQFLFEYFSETQRNKGNFPGRFSGRQFSNSRSEMNVSTLELGDSALYLCASSRGQATNEKLFFGSGTQLSVL.

J is TRBJ2-3 and V is TRBV9; a weak D match, TRBD1 (6 bases). Looked up from germline, CDR1 is SGDLS and CDR2 is YYNGEE. The CDR3 loop spans 14 amino acids. V dropped 4 bases and J dropped 2 bases, with 11 bases sitting between them. CDR3 protein: CASSPRTVTDTQYF. The CDR3 DNA reads as TGTGCCAGCAGCCCCAGGACAGTCACAGATACGCAGTATTTT. Combining the CDR3 with reference TRBV9 and TRBJ2-3 gives the whole variable domain DSGVTQTPKHLITATGQRVTLRCSPRSGDLSVYWYQQSLDQGLQFLIQYYNGEERAKGNILERFSAQQFPDLHSELNLSSLELGDSALYFCASSPRTVTDTQYFGPGTRLTVL.

The CDR3 DNA is TGTGCCAGCCTTAACCGAGTTAGGGGGACTGAAGCTTTCTTT. It encodes CASLNRVRGTEAFF. The chain links TRBV6-6 to TRBJ1-1; weak D call: TRBD1 (6 bases). The CDR3 spans 14 residues. With 8 bases removed from V and 5 bases from J, the gap between germline ends came to 18 bases. CDR1 is MNHNY and CDR2 is SVGAGI in the germline V gene (reference sequence).

This clone was seen only a few times. The chain recombines TRBV6-1 with TRBJ1-6; TRBD1 might be the D (6 bases). The CDR3 length is 15 residues. Looked up from germline, CDR1 is MNHNS and CDR2 is SASEGT. V gave up 2 bases and J gave up 6 bases, with 11 bases separating them. DNA of the CDR3: TGTGCCAGCAGTGAAAGCCAACAGGGTAATTCACCCCTCCACTTT. It codes for CASSESQQGNSPLHF.

The V and J genes are TRBV6-5 and TRBJ2-3, with 9 nucleotides matching TRBD1. J was trimmed by 5 bases and V by 7 bases; bases with no gene match: 7. CDR1 and CDR2 (germline): MNHEY, SVGAGI. This CDR3 spans 14 amino acids. The CDR3 nucleotides read TGTGCCAGCAAGACCGGACAGGGGCGAGATACGCAGTATTTT. The encoded protein is CASKTGQGRDTQYF.

V gene TRBV6-5 combines with J gene TRBJ1-3; D is unclear. CDR3 length: 14 amino acids. V was trimmed by 7 bases and J by 0 bases, leaving 10 bases between them. CDR1 is MNHEY, CDR2 SVGAGI, per germline. CDR3 nucleotides: TGTGCCAGCACCGACCGAGGCTCTGGAAACACCATATATTTT. This codes for CASTDRGSGNTIYF.

This clone was seen more than once but under ten times. The CDR3 DNA is TGTGCCAGCACGAGCAGGGAGGGGAATAGCTATGGCTACACCTTC. It translates to CASTSREGNSYGYTF. V usage is TRBV6-6 and J usage is TRBJ1-2, with D possibly being TRBD1 (5 bases). Germline values: CDR1 MNHNY, CDR2 SVGAGI (reference sequence). Trimming cost V 7 bases and J 4 bases, with 19 bases left between them. This CDR3 has 15 residues.

The chain is built from TRBV25-1 and TRBJ1-1; 7 nucleotides match TRBD1. CDR1 and CDR2 (germline): MGHDK, SYGVNS. CDR3 length: 16 residues. V shed 3 bases, J shed 0 bases, and the junction held 7 bases outside the gene matches. The CDR3 here is CASSDGRRGVNTEAFF. CDR3 DNA sequence: TGTGCCAGCAGTGATGGGCGCAGGGGGGTGAACACTGAAGCTTTCTTT.

The CDR3 DNA is TGTGCCAGCAGCGTAGAACTAGCGGTTTCCTACAATGAGCAGTTCTTC. Its translation is CASSVELAVSYNEQFF. The chain joins TRBV9 to TRBJ2-1; the match to TRBD2 covers 8 bases. Germline CDR1 is SGDLS and CDR2 is YYNGEE. J lost 1 base, V lost 0 bases, and 3 bases had no gene match. The CDR3 is 16 residues long.

This clone appeared once. V usage is TRBV6-5 and J usage is TRBJ2-5; D not resolved. The germline V and J ends were trimmed by 4 bases and 2 bases, with 5 bases remaining between them. The germline V gene has CDR1 MNHEY and CDR2 SVGAGI. There are 12 residues in the CDR3. The CDR3 region has the DNA TGTGCCAGCAGTTTCGGTCAAGAGACCCAGTACTTC. Its protein product is CASSFGQETQYF.

The V call is TRBV24-1, the J call TRBJ2-7, with a possible D match to TRBD1 (6 bases). The V gene lost 2 bases and the J gene lost 5 bases, with 9 bases spanning the gap. Germline CDR1 is KGHDR and CDR2 is SFDVKD. This CDR3 is 13 amino acids long. CDR3 protein: CATSDSTGHEQYF. The CDR3 nucleotides read TGTGCCACCAGTGATTCGACAGGCCACGAGCAGTACTTC.

The chain is built from TRBV5-1 and TRBJ2-1; TRBD1 matches at 8 bases. CDR3 length: 16 residues. Germline V gene data show CDR1 as SGHRS and CDR2 as YFSETQ. Unmatched junction bases numbered 9, after V lost 0 bases and J lost 7 bases. CDR3 in amino acids: CASSLVVAGGKNEQFF. The CDR3 DNA reads as TGCGCCAGCAGCTTGGTTGTGGCAGGGGGCAAGAATGAGCAGTTCTTC.

The gene calls are TRBV11-2 and TRBJ1-2; a possible D gene is TRBD1 (6 bases). The germline CDR1 and CDR2 sequences are SGHAT and FQNNGV. There are 13 residues in the CDR3. Trimming stripped 3 bases from V and 2 bases from J, with 7 bases between. This CDR3 reads CASSFQGNYGYTF. CDR3 DNA: TGTGCCAGCAGCTTTCAGGGGAACTATGGCTACACCTTC. Using reference TRBV11-2 and TRBJ1-2 for the parts outside the CDR3, the full variable domain is EAGVAQSPRYKIIEKRQSVAFWCNPISGHATLYWYQQILGQGPKLLIQFQNNGVVDDSQLPKDRFSAERLKGVDSTLKIQPAKLEDSAVYLCASSFQGNYGYTFGSGTRLTVV.

The chain couples TRBV11-2 to TRBJ1-1, with D unresolved. This CDR3 has 11 residues. V was shortened by 6 bases and J by 5 bases, with 7 bases between the two germline ends. Germline V lookup: CDR1 SGHAT, CDR2 FQNNGV. CDR3 amino acids: CASRRYTEAFF. CDR3 sequence (DNA): TGTGCCAGCAGGAGGTATACTGAAGCTTTCTTT. The variable domain in full, completed from reference TRBV11-2 and TRBJ1-1, reads EAGVAQSPRYKIIEKRQSVAFWCNPISGHATLYWYQQILGQGPKLLIQFQNNGVVDDSQLPKDRFSAERLKGVDSTLKIQPAKLEDSAVYLCASRRYTEAFFGQGTRLTVV.

The rearrangement uses TRBV27 and TRBJ2-7, with 7 bases fitting TRBD1. Germline V gene data show CDR1 as MNHEY and CDR2 as SMNVEV (reference sequence). With V trimmed by 10 bases and J by 3 bases, 3 bases remained unmatched. The CDR3 totals 11 residues. CDR3 bases: TGTGCCACCGCAGGGGGCTACGAGCAGTACTTC. Its protein is CATAGGYEQYF.

The chain is built from TRBV3-1 (or the pseudogene TRBV3-2) and TRBJ1-3; 8 bases align to TRBD1. After removal of 6 bases from V and 0 bases from J, the junction contained 4 bases not matched to a gene. Germline CDR1 and CDR2: LGHDT and YNNKEL (reference sequence). This CDR3 has 15 residues. The CDR3 bases are TGTGCCAGCAGTTCCGACAGGGGCTCTGGAAACACCATATATTTT. Encoded protein: CASSSDRGSGNTIYF.

This chain links TRBV12-1 with TRBJ2-5; the DNA was not compared with TRBD1, the D call given in the table. TRBV12-1 is noted as a pseudogene. The CDR3 totals 13 residues. The DNA of the CDR3 is TGTGCCAGCAGCCGACAGGCACAAGAGACCCAGTACTTC. The encoded protein is CASSRQAQETQYF.

The CDR3 here is CASSETTGKNSPLHF. DNA of the CDR3: TGTGCCAGCAGTGAAACGACAGGGAAGAATTCACCCCTCCACTTT. The genes are TRBV6-4 and TRBJ1-6; 7 bases are a match to TRBD1. The V gene's germline CDR1 is MRHNA and CDR2 SNTAGT. Germline trimming cut 3 bases from V and 7 bases from J; bases unmatched to any gene: 6. This CDR3 region has 15 residues.

The rearrangement joins TRBV6-6 to TRBJ2-2; unclear D gene. V was cut by 4 bases and J by 7 bases, with 4 bases left in between. Germline values: CDR1 MNHNY, CDR2 SVGAGI (reference sequence). This CDR3 spans 11 amino acids. CDR3 DNA sequence: TGTGCCAGCAGTTCGGGCGGGGAGCTGTTTTTT. Encoded protein: CASSSGGELFF.

The rearrangement uses TRBV7-9 and TRBJ2-4; D gene unclear. Deletions cut 5 bases from V and 0 bases from J, with 14 bases between. CDR3 length: 16 residues. Germline V gives CDR1 SEHNR, CDR2 FQNEAQ (reference sequence). CDR3 coding DNA: TGTGCCAGCAGCCCCCCGAGGTCTCTAGCCAAAAACATTCAGTACTTC. Translating it yields CASSPPRSLAKNIQYF.